What follows are 24 T cell receptor beta chains derived from one specimen sequenced in a study of radiotherapy plus CTLA-4 blockade in lung cancer. The table came from immunoSEQ multiplex PCR; TCRdb's copy has only in-frame clones and leaves some out. The sample lists 55,000 to 65,000 clones; approximately 79% were seen once. The sample was peripheral blood, taken from a patient treated with radiotherapy plus ipilimumab. These receptors were taken from a human donor with non-small cell lung cancer who had a complete response to radiotherapy plus ipilimumab.

The chain joins TRBV6-4 to TRBJ2-7; 7 nucleotides match TRBD1. The V segment lost 11 bases and the J segment 0 bases; nucleotides outside the gene matches: 16. Germline lookup yields CDR1 MRHNA and CDR2 SNTAGT. The CDR3 sequence is 16 residues long. In nucleotides, the CDR3 is TGTGCCCCCTTCCCCGAAAGGGACAGTGACTCCTACGAGCAGTACTTC. This codes for CAPFPERDSDSYEQYF.

The chain has TRBV5-1 and TRBJ2-5; D possibly corresponds to TRBD1 (5 bases). The germline V gene has CDR1 SGHRS and CDR2 YFSETQ. The germline V and J ends were trimmed by 4 bases and 3 bases, with 10 bases remaining between them. The CDR3 has 13 amino acids. The CDR3 bases are TGCGCCAGCAGCACCACAGGAAAAGAGACCCAGTACTTC. This sequence encodes CASSTTGKETQYF.

The gene calls are TRBV4-1 and TRBJ2-7; the D gene is possibly TRBD1 (5 bases). Germline CDR1 and CDR2: MGHRA and YSYEKL. Between the trimmed V and J ends, which lost 1 base and 0 bases, there was a span of 22 bases. The CDR3 has 19 amino acids. The CDR3 region has the DNA TGCGCCAGCAGCCAAGTCGGGTTATTGAGACAGTCCTTCTCCTACGAGCAGTACTTC. It is translated as CASSQVGLLRQSFSYEQYF.

The chain couples TRBV5-4 to TRBJ1-2, with TRBD1 as a possible D gene (5 bases). Trimming pared 4 bases from V and 5 bases from J, leaving 18 bases between. CDR1 and CDR2 from the germline V gene are SGHNT and YYREEE (reference sequence). The CDR3 extends over 15 amino acids. The CDR3 DNA sequence: TGTGCCAGCAGCGCCGGGGAGGCAGGGCCATATGGCTACACCTTC. This codes for CASSAGEAGPYGYTF.

This clone showed up just a few times. V usage is TRBV10-3 and J usage is TRBJ1-3; possible D gene TRBD1, 5 bases. Germline CDR1 ENHRY, CDR2 SYGVKD. The V end lost 4 bases, the J end lost 5 bases, and 9 bases lay between the germline ends. The CDR3 spans 13 residues. The CDR3 nucleotides are TGTGCCATCAGTGGCAGGGAACGAAACACCATATATTTT. This sequence encodes CAISGRERNTIYF.

The CDR3 DNA reads TGTGCCAGCAGTCCCCGACAGGGGAGGACTTCACCCCTCCACTTT. This gives the protein CASSPRQGRTSPLHF. The V gene is TRBV27, the J gene TRBJ1-6; 8 bases map to TRBD1. V gave up 5 bases and J gave up 9 bases; unmatched junction bases: 9. Looked up from germline, CDR1 is MNHEY and CDR2 is SMNVEV (reference sequence). This CDR3 region has 15 residues.

J is TRBJ2-5 and V is TRBV7-8; 11 bases are shared with TRBD2. The closer fit of TRBJ2-7 to the DNA end suggests the J call may be wrong. Germline assignment: CDR1 SGHVS and CDR2 FQNEAQ. The CDR3 covers 18 residues. CDR3 residues: CASSLAVGGTSGGYEQYF. DNA for the CDR3: TGTGCCAGCAGCTTAGCCGTGGGGGGTACTAGCGGGGGCTACGAGCAGTACTTC.

The chain recombines TRBV18 with TRBJ2-2; D call uncertain. This CDR3 contains 14 residues. The V gene's germline CDR1 is KGHSH and CDR2 LQKENI. V was clipped by 6 bases and J by 1 base, with 9 bases between them. This CDR3 is CASSSRQNTGELFF. The CDR3 DNA sequence: TGTGCCAGCTCGTCGAGGCAGAACACCGGGGAGCTGTTTTTT.

The V gene is TRBV7-2, the J gene TRBJ2-1, with 9 nucleotides matching TRBD1. V trimming: 3 bases; J trimming: 4 bases; junction bases outside the gene matches: 4. The CDR3 contains 15 residues. CDR1 is SGHTA, CDR2 FQGNSA, per germline. The CDR3 region is CASSLGQGNYNEQFF. The CDR3 coding sequence is TGTGCCAGCAGCTTGGGACAGGGTAATTACAATGAGCAGTTCTTC. The full variable domain, with the rest looked up from reference TRBV7-2 and TRBJ2-1, is GAGVSQSPSNKVTEKGKDVELRCDPISGHTALYWYRQSLGQGLEFLIYFQGNSAPDKSGLPSDRFSAERTGGSVSTLTIQRTQQEDSAVYLCASSLGQGNYNEQFFGPGTRLTVL.

This chain links TRBV19 with TRBJ2-7; 8 bases fit TRBD1. The germline CDR1 and CDR2 sequences are LNHDA and SQIVND (reference sequence). The CDR3 spans 15 residues. V gave up 4 bases and J gave up 4 bases; unmatched junction bases: 9. The CDR3 DNA reads as TGTGCCAGTAGTACCCCAAGGGGACAGGTTTACGAGCAGTACTTC. It translates to CASSTPRGQVYEQYF. Filled out from reference TRBV19 and TRBJ2-7, the complete variable domain reads DGGITQSPKYLFRKEGQNVTLSCEQNLNHDAMYWYRQDPGQGLRLIYYSQIVNDFQKGDIAEGYSVSREKKESFPLTVTSAQKNPTAFYLCASSTPRGQVYEQYFGPGTRLTVT.

The V call is TRBV21-1, the J call TRBJ2-7; TRBD2, the D gene given by the table, was not confirmed from the DNA. TRBV21-1 is annotated as a pseudogene. The CDR3 totals 14 residues. Here the CDR3 DNA reads TGTGCCAGCAGCCGGGGGGGACAGTCCTACGAGCAGTACTTC. As protein: CASSRGGQSYEQYF.

This chain joins TRBV18 and TRBJ1-4; tentatively, D is TRBD1 (6 bases). Trimming took 6 bases from V and 5 from J, leaving 10 bases between them. CDR3 length equals 13 residues. Germline CDR1 is KGHSH and CDR2 is LQKENI. The DNA of the CDR3 is TGTGCCAGCTCTCCAGGACAGAATGAAAAACTGTTTTTT. Translation: CASSPGQNEKLFF. Based on the CDR3 plus reference TRBV18 and TRBJ1-4, the full variable domain is NAGVMQNPRHLVRRRGQEARLRCSPMKGHSHVYWYRQLPEEGLKFMVYLQKENIIDESGMPKERFSAEFPKEGPSILRIQQVVRGDSAAYFCASSPGQNEKLFFGSGTQLSVL.

J is TRBJ1-2 and V is TRBV7-9; weak D call: TRBD1 (6 bases). Germline loops: CDR1 SEHNR, CDR2 FQNEAQ (reference sequence). V was clipped by 3 bases and J by 3 bases, with 20 bases between them. This CDR3 comprises 17 residues. CDR3 in DNA: TGTGCCAGCAGCTTGGCCTATCAGGGGAAGCTCGACTATGGCTACACCTTC. It translates to CASSLAYQGKLDYGYTF. Together with reference TRBV7-9 and TRBJ1-2, the CDR3 gives the full variable domain: DTGVSQNPRHKITKRGQNVTFRCDPISEHNRLYWYRQTLGQGPEFLTYFQNEAQLEKSRLLSDRFSAERPKGSFSTLEIQRTEQGDSAMYLCASSLAYQGKLDYGYTFGSGTRLTVV.

In DNA, the CDR3 is TGTGCCAGCAGCTCAGTACCAGATACGCAGTATTTT. Encoded protein: CASSSVPDTQYF. V gene TRBV5-6 combines with J gene TRBJ2-3; D unclear. This CDR3 spans 12 amino acids. V gave up 3 bases and J gave up 4 bases, with 6 bases separating them. Germline assignment: CDR1 SGHDT and CDR2 YYEEEE.

The chain carries TRBV27 and TRBJ2-7; D perhaps matches TRBD2 (6 bases). This CDR3 comprises 17 residues. V dropped 4 bases and J dropped 3 bases, with 22 bases sitting between them. CDR1 and CDR2 (germline): MNHEY, SMNVEV (reference sequence). CDR3 sequence reads: CASSWGLRRGQFYEQYF. The CDR3 DNA follows: TGTGCCAGCAGTTGGGGGTTAAGGAGGGGCCAATTCTACGAGCAGTACTTC.

Details on this clone: Within the sample, other DNA sequences also encode this same CDR3. The rearrangement joins TRBV7-9 to TRBJ1-1; 9 bases fit TRBD1. The CDR3 covers 17 residues. J was trimmed by 1 base and V by 2 bases; bases with no gene match: 8. Germline lookup yields CDR1 SEHNR and CDR2 FQNEAQ (reference sequence). Here the CDR3 DNA reads TGTGCCAGCAGCTTACCCTCTCCGACAGGGGGGAACACTGAAGCTTTCTTT. Its protein is CASSLPSPTGGNTEAFF.

Only one count was recorded for this clone. The chain couples TRBV11-3 to TRBJ2-5, with D possibly matching TRBD2 (5 bases). Trimming shortened V by 2 bases and J by 3 bases, and 10 bases separated the two germline ends. Germline V gene sequence: CDR1 SGHNT, CDR2 YENEEA. CDR3 length: 14 amino acids. The DNA of the CDR3 is TGTGCCAGCAGCTTACGTGCCGGGAAAGAGACCCAGTACTTC. Its translation: CASSLRAGKETQYF.

This chain links TRBV7-3 with TRBJ2-1; 11 bases agree with TRBD2. Per the germline V gene, CDR1 is SGHTA and CDR2 is FQGTGA. V lost 1 base to trimming and J lost 2 bases; unmatched junction nucleotides: 7. The CDR3 totals 18 residues. The CDR3 here is CASSLRGGTSGAYNEQFF. Here the CDR3 DNA reads TGTGCCAGCAGCTTAAGGGGAGGGACTAGCGGAGCCTACAATGAGCAGTTCTTC.

J is TRBJ2-5 and V is TRBV2; D gene uncertain. The J call may be mistaken, given a closer DNA end match to TRBJ2-7. CDR1 SNHLY and CDR2 FYNNEI come from the germline V gene. The CDR3 loop spans 12 amino acids. The CDR3 sequence: CASSRTPYEQYF. As DNA, the CDR3 is TGTGCCAGCAGCCGAACCCCCTACGAGCAGTACTTC.

The chain recombines TRBV6-5 with TRBJ1-2; tentatively, D is TRBD1 (6 bases). The CDR3 loop spans 14 amino acids. CDR1 is MNHEY and CDR2 is SVGAGI in the germline V gene. With 5 bases removed from V and 8 bases from J, the gap between germline ends came to 18 bases. The CDR3 sequence is CASSPGTLTRGYTF. For the CDR3, the DNA is TGTGCCAGCAGTCCCGGGACACTAACGCGGGGCTACACCTTC.

The rearrangement joins TRBV6-1 to TRBJ2-3, with D possibly TRBD1 on 6 matching bases. Germline V gene sequence: CDR1 MNHNS, CDR2 SASEGT. V dropped 1 base and J dropped 5 bases, with 10 bases sitting between them. This CDR3 region has 14 residues. CDR3 residues: CASSEEGVRDTQYF. For the CDR3, the DNA is TGTGCCAGCAGTGAAGAGGGGGTCCGAGATACGCAGTATTTT.

The rearrangement joins TRBV18 to TRBJ2-3; D remains ambiguous. The CDR3 covers 13 residues. In germline, CDR1 is KGHSH, CDR2 LQKENI. With 6 bases removed from V and 4 bases from J, the gap between germline ends came to 11 bases. The CDR3 DNA reads as TGTGCCAGCTCGTCTCTAAAGTCAGATACGCAGTATTTT. Protein sequence: CASSSLKSDTQYF.

This clone was counted a single time. The chain joins TRBV7-2 to TRBJ1-2, with 9 bases lining up with TRBD1. This CDR3 region has 16 residues. Per germline, CDR1 SGHTA and CDR2 FQGNSA. J was trimmed by 5 bases and V by 3 bases; bases with no gene match: 10. CDR3 sequence (DNA): TGTGCCAGCAGCTTGGATCCGGGACAGGGAGGATATGGCTACACCTTC. Translating gives CASSLDPGQGGYGYTF.

The V gene is TRBV9, the J gene TRBJ2-1, with 12 bases lining up with TRBD2. This CDR3 comprises 16 residues. With V trimmed by 0 bases and J by 7 bases, 5 bases remained unmatched. Germline V gene data show CDR1 as SGDLS and CDR2 as YYNGEE. For the CDR3, the DNA is TGTGCCAGCAGCGTAGCTAGCGGGAGGGCCGGGAATGAGCAGTTCTTC. Protein: CASSVASGRAGNEQFF.